Listed below are T cell receptor beta chains from one sample, sequenced in a study of regulatory T cells in long-lasting Graves disease. TCRdb reprocessed the multiplex PCR reads with MiXCR, giving one entry per CDR3 protein. The table records about 340,000 distinct CDR3 sequences, roughly a fifth of them present only once. The source was peripheral blood mononuclear cells (PBMCs), collected when the disease was refractory, from a patient treated with antithyroid drugs. The receptor source for this set is a female donor with Graves disease. Each CDR3 is given with its conserved first and last residue. Fields, in order: D gene, clone size, V gene, J gene, CDR3 protein, CDR3 DNA. The D gene is left open where the match is weak. Clone size is given for some rows only: seen once, a few or many times, or a class if the clone is expanded.

d_gene: TRBD1; abundance: many; v_gene: TRBV12-5; j_gene: TRBJ2-7; CDR3aa: CASGLALPTGGSYEQYF; CDR3nt: TGTGCTAGTGGTTTGGCCCTTCCCACAGGGGGCTCCTACGAGCAGTACTTC
d_gene: TRBD1; abundance: -; v_gene: TRBV5-1; j_gene: TRBJ1-1; CDR3aa: CASSYPRRQGPNTEAFF; CDR3nt: TGCGCCAGCAGCTACCCCCGACGACAGGGCCCGAACACTGAAGCTTTCTTT
d_gene: -; abundance: -; v_gene: TRBV7-6; j_gene: TRBJ1-1; CDR3aa: CASSFNTAGVNTEAFF; CDR3nt: TGTGCCAGCAGCTTTAATACAGCGGGGGTGAACACTGAAGCTTTCTTT
d_gene: TRBD2; abundance: many; v_gene: TRBV6-5; j_gene: TRBJ2-5; CDR3aa: CASSLTSERQETQYF; CDR3nt: TGTGCCAGCAGTTTAACTAGCGAGCGACAAGAGACCCAGTACTTC
d_gene: -; abundance: many; v_gene: TRBV12-3/TRBV12-4; j_gene: TRBJ1-2; CDR3aa: CASSPGRTTGYTF; CDR3nt: TGTGCCAGCAGCCCCGGACGGACAACGGGCTACACCTTC
d_gene: -; abundance: few; v_gene: TRBV7-9; j_gene: TRBJ2-7; CDR3aa: CASSLVGARYEQYF; CDR3nt: TGTGCCAGCAGCTTAGTCGGGGCCCGCTACGAGCAGTACTTC
d_gene: TRBD1; abundance: few; v_gene: TRBV27; j_gene: TRBJ1-5; CDR3aa: CASSPRGQGRQPQHF; CDR3nt: TGTGCCAGCAGTCCCAGGGGACAGGGTCGTCAGCCCCAGCATTTT
d_gene: -; abundance: many; v_gene: TRBV7-2; j_gene: TRBJ1-1; CDR3aa: CASSLVGVRAFF; CDR3nt: TGTGCCAGCAGCTTAGTTGGGGTGCGAGCTTTCTTT
d_gene: -; abundance: many; v_gene: TRBV5-5; j_gene: TRBJ2-2; CDR3aa: CASSLVTAGTNTGELFF; CDR3nt: TGTGCCAGCAGCTTGGTAACGGCCGGAACGAACACCGGGGAGCTGTTTTTT
d_gene: -; abundance: -; v_gene: TRBV3-1; j_gene: TRBJ1-1; CDR3aa: CASSQEAGTTEAFF; CDR3nt: TGTGCCAGCAGCCAAGAGGCAGGGACCACTGAAGCTTTCTTT
d_gene: TRBD1; abundance: -; v_gene: TRBV15; j_gene: TRBJ2-7; CDR3aa: CATSRDSDRDYEQYF; CDR3nt: TGTGCCACCAGCAGAGATTCGGACAGGGACTACGAGCAGTACTTC
d_gene: TRBD1; abundance: many; v_gene: TRBV27; j_gene: TRBJ1-5; CDR3aa: CASSLGTGMNQPQHF; CDR3nt: TGTGCCAGCAGTTTAGGGACAGGGATGAATCAGCCCCAGCATTTT
d_gene: -; abundance: -; v_gene: TRBV27; j_gene: TRBJ2-7; CDR3aa: CASSLSARGEQYF; CDR3nt: TGTGCCAGCAGTTTATCCGCCCGGGGCGAGCAGTACTTC
d_gene: -; abundance: -; v_gene: TRBV4-2; j_gene: TRBJ2-7; CDR3aa: CASSQDGLSYEQYF; CDR3nt: TGTGCCAGCAGCCAAGATGGCCTTTCCTACGAGCAGTACTTC
d_gene: TRBD1; abundance: few; v_gene: TRBV5-1; j_gene: TRBJ1-5; CDR3aa: CASSLEGGAQPQHF; CDR3nt: TGCGCCAGCAGCTTGGAAGGGGGCGCACAGCCCCAGCATTTT
d_gene: -; abundance: -; v_gene: TRBV6-1; j_gene: TRBJ1-6; CDR3aa: CASSNPGGAPNSPLHF; CDR3nt: TGTGCCAGCAGTAATCCGGGAGGGGCACCAAATTCACCCCTCCACTTT
d_gene: -; abundance: many; v_gene: TRBV28; j_gene: TRBJ1-5; CDR3aa: CASSPIGDGPYSNQPQHF; CDR3nt: TGTGCCAGCAGCCCGATTGGGGACGGTCCGTATAGCAATCAGCCCCAGCATTTT
d_gene: TRBD1; abundance: few; v_gene: TRBV24-1; j_gene: TRBJ1-5; CDR3aa: CATGTGGSQPQHF; CDR3nt: TGTGCCACCGGAACAGGGGGCTCCCAGCCCCAGCATTTT
d_gene: -; abundance: many; v_gene: TRBV7-2; j_gene: TRBJ2-5; CDR3aa: CASSPELGGGPTQYF; CDR3nt: TGTGCCAGCAGCCCGGAGCTGGGAGGGGGTCCCACCCAGTACTTC
d_gene: -; abundance: few; v_gene: TRBV4-1; j_gene: TRBJ1-4; CDR3aa: CASSQVATKTRERKLFF; CDR3nt: TGCGCCAGCAGCCAAGTGGCCACGAAGACCCGTGAGAGAAAACTGTTTTTT
d_gene: TRBD1; abundance: -; v_gene: TRBV29-1; j_gene: TRBJ2-7; CDR3aa: CSVAPVLDRASYEQYF; CDR3nt: TGCAGCGTTGCACCGGTACTGGACAGGGCGTCCTACGAGCAGTACTTC
d_gene: TRBD2; abundance: few; v_gene: TRBV6-1; j_gene: TRBJ2-2; CDR3aa: CASSPAGEQASRELFF; CDR3nt: TGTGCCAGCAGTCCAGCGGGAGAACAGGCATCGCGGGAGCTGTTTTTT
d_gene: -; abundance: many; v_gene: TRBV28; j_gene: TRBJ2-7; CDR3aa: CASSFHGQSYEQYF; CDR3nt: TGTGCCAGCAGTTTTCACGGACAGTCCTACGAGCAGTACTTC
d_gene: -; abundance: few; v_gene: TRBV5-1; j_gene: TRBJ2-7; CDR3aa: CASSQRQGGDGQYF; CDR3nt: TGCGCCAGCAGCCAACGGCAGGGAGGCGACGGGCAGTACTTC
d_gene: -; abundance: many; v_gene: TRBV15; j_gene: TRBJ1-2; CDR3aa: CATSGANYGYTF; CDR3nt: TGTGCCACCTCGGGGGCTAACTATGGCTACACCTTC
d_gene: -; abundance: -; v_gene: TRBV12-3/TRBV12-4; j_gene: TRBJ1-3; CDR3aa: CASSLRGSGNTIYF; CDR3nt: TGTGCCAGCAGTTTGAGGGGCTCTGGAAACACCATATATTTT